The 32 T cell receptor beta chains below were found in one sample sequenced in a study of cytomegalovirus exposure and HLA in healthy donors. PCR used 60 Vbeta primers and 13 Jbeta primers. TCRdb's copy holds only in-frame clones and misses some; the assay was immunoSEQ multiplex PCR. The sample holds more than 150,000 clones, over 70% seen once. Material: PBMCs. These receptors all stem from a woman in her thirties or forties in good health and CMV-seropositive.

CDR3 bases: TGTGCCAGCAGCTTAAGCCCGACAGGGGATGAGCAGTTCTTC. This encodes CASSLSPTGDEQFF. The chain is built from TRBV7-6 and TRBJ2-1; 8 positions match TRBD1. V shed 2 bases, J shed 8 bases, and the junction held 5 bases outside the gene matches. Per the germline V gene, CDR1 is SGHVS and CDR2 is FNYEAQ. This CDR3 has 14 residues.

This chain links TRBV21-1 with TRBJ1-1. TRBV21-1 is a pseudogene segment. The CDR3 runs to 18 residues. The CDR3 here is CASSKIFIGGIKDTEAFF. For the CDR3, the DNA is TGTGCCAGCAGCAAGATTTTCATTGGGGGGATTAAGGACACTGAAGCTTTCTTT.

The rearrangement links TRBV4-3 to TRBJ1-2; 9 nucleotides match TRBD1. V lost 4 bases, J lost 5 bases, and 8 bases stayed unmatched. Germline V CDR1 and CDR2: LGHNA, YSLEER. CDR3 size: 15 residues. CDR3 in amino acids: CASSPTGTGIYGYTF. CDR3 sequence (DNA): TGCGCCAGCAGCCCCACCGGGACAGGGATTTATGGCTACACCTTC.

The CDR3 is CASSPQRGFGYTF. The DNA of the CDR3 is TGTGCCAGCAGTCCCCAGCGGGGGTTCGGCTACACCTTC. This chain uses TRBV5-6 with TRBJ1-2; a weak D match, TRBD1 (5 bases). Germline-derived CDR1 and CDR2 are SGHDT and YYEEEE. This CDR3 contains 13 residues. V lost 5 bases, J lost 8 bases, and 16 bases lay in between.

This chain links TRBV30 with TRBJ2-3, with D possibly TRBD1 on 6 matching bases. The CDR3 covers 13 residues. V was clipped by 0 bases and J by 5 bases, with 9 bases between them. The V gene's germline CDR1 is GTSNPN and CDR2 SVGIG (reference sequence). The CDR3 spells CAWSVQGIDTQYF. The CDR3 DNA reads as TGTGCCTGGAGTGTACAGGGAATAGATACGCAGTATTTT.

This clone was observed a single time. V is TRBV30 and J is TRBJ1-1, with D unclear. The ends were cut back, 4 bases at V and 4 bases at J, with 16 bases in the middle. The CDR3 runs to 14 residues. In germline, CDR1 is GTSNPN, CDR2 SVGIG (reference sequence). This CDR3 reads CAWNRGLGSTEAFF. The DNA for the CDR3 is TGTGCCTGGAACCGGGGTTTAGGGTCCACTGAAGCTTTCTTT.

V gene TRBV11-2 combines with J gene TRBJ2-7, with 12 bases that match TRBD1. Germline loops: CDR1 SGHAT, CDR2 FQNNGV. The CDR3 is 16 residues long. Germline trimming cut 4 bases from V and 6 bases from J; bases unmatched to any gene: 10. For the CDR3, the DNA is TGTGCCAGCAGCTGGAGTGGGGGACAGGGGGCCCCCGAGCAGTACTTC. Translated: CASSWSGGQGAPEQYF.

CDR3 sequence reads: CASSRKRNTEAFF. The CDR3 DNA reads TGCGCCAGCAGCCGTAAGAGGAACACTGAAGCTTTCTTT. V is TRBV5-1 and J is TRBJ1-1; D gene uncertain. Deletions cut 4 bases from V and 1 base from J, with 8 bases between. There are 13 residues in the CDR3. The germline V gene encodes CDR1 SGHRS and CDR2 YFSETQ.

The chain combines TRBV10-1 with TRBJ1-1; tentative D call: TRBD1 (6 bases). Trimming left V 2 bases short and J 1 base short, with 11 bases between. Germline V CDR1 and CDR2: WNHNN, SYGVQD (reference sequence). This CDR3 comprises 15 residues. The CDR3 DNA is TGCGCCAGCAGTGAGACCAGGGGCCGGAACACTGAAGCTTTCTTT. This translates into CASSETRGRNTEAFF.

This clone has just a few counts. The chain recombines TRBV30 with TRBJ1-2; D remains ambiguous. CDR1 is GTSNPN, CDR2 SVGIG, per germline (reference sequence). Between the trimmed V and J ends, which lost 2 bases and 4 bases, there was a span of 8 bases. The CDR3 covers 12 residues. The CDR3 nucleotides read TGTGCCTGGAGTACAACAGTCTATGGCTACACCTTC. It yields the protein CAWSTTVYGYTF.

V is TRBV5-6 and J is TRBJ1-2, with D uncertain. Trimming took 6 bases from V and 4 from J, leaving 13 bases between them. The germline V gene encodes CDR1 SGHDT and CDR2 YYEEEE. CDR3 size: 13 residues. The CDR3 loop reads CASTPAQRYGYTF. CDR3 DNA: TGTGCCAGCACCCCCGCGCAGCGCTATGGCTACACCTTC. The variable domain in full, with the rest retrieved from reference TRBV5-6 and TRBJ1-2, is DAGVTQSPTHLIKTRGQQVTLRCSPKSGHDTVSWYQQALGQGPQFIFQYYEEEERQRGNFPDRFSGHQFPNYSSELNVNALLLGDSALYLCASTPAQRYGYTFGSGTRLTVV.

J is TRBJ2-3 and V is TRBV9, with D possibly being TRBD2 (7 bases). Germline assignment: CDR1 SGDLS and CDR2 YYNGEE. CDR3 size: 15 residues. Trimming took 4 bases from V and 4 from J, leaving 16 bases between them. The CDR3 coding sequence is TGTGCCAGCAGCCCTGGGGGGGGCGTTGCAGATACGCAGTATTTT. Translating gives CASSPGGGVADTQYF.

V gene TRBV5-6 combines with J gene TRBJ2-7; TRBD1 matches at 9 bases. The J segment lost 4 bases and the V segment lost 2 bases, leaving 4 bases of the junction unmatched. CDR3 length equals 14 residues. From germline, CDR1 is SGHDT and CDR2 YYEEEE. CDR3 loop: CASSFTQGAYEQYF. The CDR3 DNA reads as TGTGCCAGCAGCTTCACACAGGGGGCGTACGAGCAGTACTTC.

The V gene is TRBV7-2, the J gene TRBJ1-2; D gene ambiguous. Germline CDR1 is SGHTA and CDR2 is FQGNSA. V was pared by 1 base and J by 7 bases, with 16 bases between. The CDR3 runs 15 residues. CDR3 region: CASSLVSLETGGYTF. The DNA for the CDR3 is TGTGCCAGCAGCTTAGTCAGTTTAGAGACGGGTGGCTACACCTTC.

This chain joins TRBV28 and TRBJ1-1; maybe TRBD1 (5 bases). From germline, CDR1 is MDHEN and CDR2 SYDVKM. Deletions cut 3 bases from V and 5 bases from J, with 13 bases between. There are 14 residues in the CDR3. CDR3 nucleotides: TGTGCCAGCAGTTTCTCCACAGGAGGGACTGAAGCTTTCTTT. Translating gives CASSFSTGGTEAFF.

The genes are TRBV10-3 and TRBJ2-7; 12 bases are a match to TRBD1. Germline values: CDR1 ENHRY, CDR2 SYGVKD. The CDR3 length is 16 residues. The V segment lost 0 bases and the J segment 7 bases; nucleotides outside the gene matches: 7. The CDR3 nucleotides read TGTGCCATCAGTGAGTCGAGGGGACAGGGGGCAGGGGAGCAGTACTTC. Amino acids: CAISESRGQGAGEQYF.

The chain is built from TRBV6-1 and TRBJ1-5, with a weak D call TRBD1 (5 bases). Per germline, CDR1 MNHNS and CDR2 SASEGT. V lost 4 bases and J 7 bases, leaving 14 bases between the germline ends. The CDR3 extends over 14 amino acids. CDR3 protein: CASSAARATQPQHF. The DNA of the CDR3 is TGTGCCAGCAGTGCCGCCAGGGCCACGCAGCCCCAGCATTTT.

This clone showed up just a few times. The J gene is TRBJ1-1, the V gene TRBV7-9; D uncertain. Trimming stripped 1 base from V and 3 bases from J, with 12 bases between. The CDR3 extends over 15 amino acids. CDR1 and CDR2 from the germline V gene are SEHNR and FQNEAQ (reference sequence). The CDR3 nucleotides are TGTGCCAGCAGCTTAGTCGGTAACCTGGACACTGAAGCTTTCTTT. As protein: CASSLVGNLDTEAFF. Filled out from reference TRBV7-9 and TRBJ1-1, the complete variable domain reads DTGVSQNPRHKITKRGQNVTFRCDPISEHNRLYWYRQTLGQGPEFLTYFQNEAQLEKSRLLSDRFSAERPKGSFSTLEIQRTEQGDSAMYLCASSLVGNLDTEAFFGQGTRLTVV.

The CDR3, as DNA: TGCAGCGGGGGGGGGACACTGGGAGAGACCCAGTACTTC. Amino acid sequence: CSGGGTLGETQYF. V usage is TRBV29-1 and J usage is TRBJ2-5, with D tentatively TRBD2 (7 bases). The CDR3 loop spans 13 amino acids. V was cut by 7 bases and J by 4 bases, with 16 bases left in between. Germline CDR1 reads SQVTM; CDR2 reads ANQGSEA.

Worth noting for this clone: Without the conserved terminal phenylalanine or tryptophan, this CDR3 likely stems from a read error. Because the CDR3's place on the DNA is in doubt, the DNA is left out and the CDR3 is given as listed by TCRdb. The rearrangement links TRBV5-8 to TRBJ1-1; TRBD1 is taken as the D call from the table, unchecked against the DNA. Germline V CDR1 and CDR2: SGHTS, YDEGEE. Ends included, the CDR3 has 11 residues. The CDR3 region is CASSWGHPGVL.

CDR3 region: CAWSGQINEKLFF. The DNA for the CDR3 is TGTGCCTGGAGCGGACAGATTAATGAAAAACTGTTTTTT. V is TRBV30 and J is TRBJ1-4; perhaps TRBD1 as D (6 bases). Germline CDR1 GTSNPN, CDR2 SVGIG (reference sequence). The CDR3 is made up of 13 amino acids. The V and J ends lost 3 bases and 4 bases respectively, with 9 bases between them.

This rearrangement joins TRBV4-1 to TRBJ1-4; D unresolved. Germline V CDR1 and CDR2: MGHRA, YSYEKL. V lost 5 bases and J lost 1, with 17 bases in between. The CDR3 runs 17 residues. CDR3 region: CASSFLAWSGTNEKLFF. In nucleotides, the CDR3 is TGCGCCAGCAGCTTTTTAGCCTGGTCCGGAACTAATGAAAAACTGTTTTTT.

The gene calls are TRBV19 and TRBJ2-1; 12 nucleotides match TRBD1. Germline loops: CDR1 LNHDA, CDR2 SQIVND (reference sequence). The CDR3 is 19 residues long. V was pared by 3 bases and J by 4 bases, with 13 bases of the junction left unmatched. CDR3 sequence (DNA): TGTGCCAGTAGTATTGATCGAGGGACAGGGGGCGGGCATTACAATGAGCAGTTCTTC. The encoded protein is CASSIDRGTGGGHYNEQFF.

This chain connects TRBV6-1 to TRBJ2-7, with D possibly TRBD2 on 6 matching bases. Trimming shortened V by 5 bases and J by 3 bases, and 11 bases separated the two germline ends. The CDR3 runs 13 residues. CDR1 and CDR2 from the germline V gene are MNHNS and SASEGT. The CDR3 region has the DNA TGTGCCAGCAGTAGTTCGGGAGTCTACGAGCAGTACTTC. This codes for CASSSSGVYEQYF.

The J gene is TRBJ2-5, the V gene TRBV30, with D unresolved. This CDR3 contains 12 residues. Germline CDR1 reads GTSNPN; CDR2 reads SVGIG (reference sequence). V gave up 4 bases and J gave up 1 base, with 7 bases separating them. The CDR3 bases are TGTGCCTGGATTCTCCCCCAAGAGACCCAGTACTTC. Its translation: CAWILPQETQYF.

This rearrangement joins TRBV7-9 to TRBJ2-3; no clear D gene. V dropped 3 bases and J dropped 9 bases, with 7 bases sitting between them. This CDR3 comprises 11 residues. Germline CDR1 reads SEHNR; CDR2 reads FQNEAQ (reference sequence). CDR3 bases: TGTGCCAGCAGCTTCTCAGGCACGCAGTATTTT. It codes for CASSFSGTQYF. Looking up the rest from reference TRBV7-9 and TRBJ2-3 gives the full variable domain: DTGVSQNPRHKITKRGQNVTFRCDPISEHNRLYWYRQTLGQGPEFLTYFQNEAQLEKSRLLSDRFSAERPKGSFSTLEIQRTEQGDSAMYLCASSFSGTQYFGPGTRLTVL.

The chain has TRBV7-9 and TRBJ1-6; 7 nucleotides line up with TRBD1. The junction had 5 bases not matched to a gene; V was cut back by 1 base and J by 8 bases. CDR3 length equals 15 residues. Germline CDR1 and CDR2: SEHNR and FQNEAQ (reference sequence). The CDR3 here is CASSLGDRADSPLHF. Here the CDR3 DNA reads TGTGCCAGCAGCTTAGGCGACAGGGCAGATTCACCCCTCCACTTT.

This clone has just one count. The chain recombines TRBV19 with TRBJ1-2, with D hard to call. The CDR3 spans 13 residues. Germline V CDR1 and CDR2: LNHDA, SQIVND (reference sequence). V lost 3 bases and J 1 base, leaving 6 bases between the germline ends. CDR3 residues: CASSIGVNYGYTF. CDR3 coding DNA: TGTGCCAGTAGTATCGGGGTTAACTATGGCTACACCTTC.

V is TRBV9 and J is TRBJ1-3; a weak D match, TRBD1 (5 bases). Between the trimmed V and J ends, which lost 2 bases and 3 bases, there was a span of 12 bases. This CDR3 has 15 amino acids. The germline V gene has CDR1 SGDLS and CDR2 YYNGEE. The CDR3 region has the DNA TGTGCCAGCAGCGTTCGTGGGGCGCGTGGAAACACCATATATTTT. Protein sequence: CASSVRGARGNTIYF.

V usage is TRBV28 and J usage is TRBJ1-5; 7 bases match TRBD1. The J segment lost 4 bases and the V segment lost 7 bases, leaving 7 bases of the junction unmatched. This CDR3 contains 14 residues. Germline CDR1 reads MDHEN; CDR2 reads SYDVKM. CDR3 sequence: CASNRQGGNQPQHF. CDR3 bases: TGTGCCAGCAATCGACAGGGAGGAAATCAGCCCCAGCATTTT.

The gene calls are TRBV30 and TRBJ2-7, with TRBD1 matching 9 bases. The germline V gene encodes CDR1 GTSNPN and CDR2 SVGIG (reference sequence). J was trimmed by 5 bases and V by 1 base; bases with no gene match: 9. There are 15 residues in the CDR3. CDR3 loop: CAWSGDLRQGDEQYF. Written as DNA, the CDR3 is TGTGCCTGGAGTGGGGATTTGAGACAGGGGGACGAGCAGTACTTC.

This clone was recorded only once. The CDR3 protein is CASSEAGLGQGWETQYF. In nucleotides, the CDR3 is TGTGCCAGCAGTGAAGCGGGATTAGGACAGGGATGGGAGACCCAGTACTTC. This chain links TRBV6-1 with TRBJ2-5; 8 nucleotides agree with TRBD1. CDR1 is MNHNS, CDR2 SASEGT, per germline. Trimming at V came to 0 bases and at J to 5 bases, leaving 11 bases not matched to a gene. The CDR3 runs 17 residues.